In this sample, the clone carrying this T cell receptor (beta chain) turned up a few times. The sample belongs to a study of cytomegalovirus exposure and HLA in healthy donors. PCR was performed using 60 Vbeta and 13 Jbeta primers. Clones were read by immunoSEQ multiplex PCR, and TCRdb kept only the in-frame ones, dropping some. The sample holds some 200,000 clones, about three quarters seen once. J lost 7 bases, V lost 4 bases, and 3 bases had no gene match. Germline CDR1 is SGHNT and CDR2 is YENEEA. The CDR3 length is 14 residues. Source material: PBMCs. This rearrangement joins TRBV11-3 to TRBJ2-1; 11 bases fit TRBD1. This TCR derives from a female donor in good health and CMV-seronegative. The chain's CDR3 is CASSWGTGGNEQFF. The CDR3 region has the DNA TGTGCCAGCAGCTGGGGGACAGGGGGAAATGAGCAGTTCTTC.